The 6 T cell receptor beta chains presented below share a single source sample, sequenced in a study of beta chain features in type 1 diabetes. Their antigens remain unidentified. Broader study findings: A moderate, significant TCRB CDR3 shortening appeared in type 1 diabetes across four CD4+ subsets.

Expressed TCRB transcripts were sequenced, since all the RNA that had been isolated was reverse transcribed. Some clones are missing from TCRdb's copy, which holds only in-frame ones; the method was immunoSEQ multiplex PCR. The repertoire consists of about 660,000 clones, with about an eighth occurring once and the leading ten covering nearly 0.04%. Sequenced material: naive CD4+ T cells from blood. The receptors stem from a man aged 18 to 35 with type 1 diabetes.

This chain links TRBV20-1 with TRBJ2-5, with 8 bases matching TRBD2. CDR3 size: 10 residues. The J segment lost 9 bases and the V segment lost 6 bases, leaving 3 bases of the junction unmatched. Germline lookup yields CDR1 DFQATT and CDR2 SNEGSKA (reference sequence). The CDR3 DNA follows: TGCAGTGCCGTCGGGAGGGCCCAGTACTTC. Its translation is CSAVGRAQYF.

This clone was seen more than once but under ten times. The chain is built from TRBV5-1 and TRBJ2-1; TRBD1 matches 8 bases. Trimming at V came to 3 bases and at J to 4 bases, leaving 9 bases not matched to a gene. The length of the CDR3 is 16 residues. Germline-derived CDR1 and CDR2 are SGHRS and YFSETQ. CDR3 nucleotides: TGCGCCAGCAGCTCCGACAGGGGCAAACGTTACAATGAGCAGTTCTTC. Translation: CASSSDRGKRYNEQFF.

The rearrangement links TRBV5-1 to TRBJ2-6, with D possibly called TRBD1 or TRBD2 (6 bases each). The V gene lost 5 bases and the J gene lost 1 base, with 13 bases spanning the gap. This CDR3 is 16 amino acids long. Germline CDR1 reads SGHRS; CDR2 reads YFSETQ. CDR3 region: CASSRGAHSGANVLTF. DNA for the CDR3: TGCGCCAGCAGTAGGGGGGCGCATTCTGGGGCCAACGTCCTGACTTTC.

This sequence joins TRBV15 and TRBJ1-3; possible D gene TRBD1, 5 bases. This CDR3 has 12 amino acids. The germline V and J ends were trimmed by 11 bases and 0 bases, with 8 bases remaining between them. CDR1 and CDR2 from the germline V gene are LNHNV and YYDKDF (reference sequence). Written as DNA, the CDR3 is TGTGCCTCGGGGCGCTCTGGAAACACCATATATTTT. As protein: CASGRSGNTIYF.

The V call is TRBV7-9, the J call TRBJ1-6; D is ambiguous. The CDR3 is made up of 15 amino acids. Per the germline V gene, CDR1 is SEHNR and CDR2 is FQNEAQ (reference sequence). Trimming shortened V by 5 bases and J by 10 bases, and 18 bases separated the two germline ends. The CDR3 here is CASSLQDLNTSPLHF. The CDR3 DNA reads TGTGCCAGCAGCCTCCAGGACCTGAATACGTCACCCCTCCACTTT.

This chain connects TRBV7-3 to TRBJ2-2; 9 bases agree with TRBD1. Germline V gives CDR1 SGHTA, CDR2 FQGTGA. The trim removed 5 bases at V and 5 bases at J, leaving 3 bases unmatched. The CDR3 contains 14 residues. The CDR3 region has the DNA TGTGCCAGCAGCGCGGACAGGGGAACCGGGGAGCTGTTTTTT. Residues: CASSADRGTGELFF.